This T cell receptor (beta chain) was identified during a study of blood T cell repertoires in COVID-19. At the level of the study: Researchers got acute and convalescent COVID-19 samples from the United States, Italy and Spain. PBMCs, B-cell-depleted T cells, or T cells were the source of the cDNA or gDNA that made up the material.

V lost 6 bases, J lost 0 bases, and 9 bases lay in between. The CDR3 spans 14 residues. Germline CDR1 KGHDR, CDR2 SFDVKD. This clone was observed once. Study processing details: Estimates of nucleated cell counts were drawn from the amplification of reference gene primers. Profiled with immunoSEQ multiplex PCR; TCRdb holds only in-frame clones, not every one. The D gene and trimming were derived from the DNA, and the V and J assignments and clone size from that table. The sample has fewer than 400,000 clones, roughly 85% seen once. Sequencing was performed on peripheral blood. The sequence was collected from a woman aged 18-29 years with acute or convalescent COVID-19. This chain links TRBV24-1 with TRBJ2-3; D unclear. CDR3 amino acids: CATSTRYSTDTQYF. The CDR3 nucleotides read TGTGCCACCAGTACTCGATACAGCACAGATACGCAGTATTTT.